This entry concerns a single TCR beta chain. It lacks a known antigen. Within one base of it there is no much larger clone, and no base qualities were kept. The data were taken from a study of tumor-infiltrating lymphocytes in primary liver carcinoma (dated by TCRdb to about 2017). Background on the whole study: Of the five patients (three men and two women, aged 30 to 69 years), four had hepatocellular carcinoma and one had combined HCC and intrahepatic cholangiocarcinoma. Tumors of the five patients were stage T1-T3 N0M0 with maximum diameters of 4.2 to 10 cm. Roughly 3.65 to 7.13 million productive TCRbeta reads were obtained per sample, and no significant difference in read depth was found between tissue types. For each liver tumor, the study sampled five regions along with adjacent normal tissue and blood, and applied TCRbeta repertoire sequencing, expression microarrays and whole-exome sequencing. A total of 35 or so specimens from 5 patients underwent TCRbeta repertoire sequencing, comprising approximately 25 tumor regions, 5 adjacent noncancerous liver tissues and 5 peripheral blood samples. To link TCRbeta repertoire diversity to the local molecular phenotype, the 20 to 25 tumor region samples were profiled with Agilent mRNA microarrays. Reproducibility between technical replicate repertoires was high, with correlation coefficients above 0.98 and mean shared-clone rates near 0.89.

Starting from approximately 500 ng total RNA, TCRbeta-specific cDNA was produced by reverse transcription with a constant-region primer and ProtoScript II reverse transcriptase. Three nested multiplex PCR rounds, following a slightly modified ARM-PCR procedure, were used to build the TCRbeta libraries. The first two PCR rounds used multiplex TRBV1-TRBV30 forward primers with a Cbeta reverse primer, each for about 10 cycles. Sample barcodes and Illumina adapters were added in a final 25-cycle PCR with Deep VentR polymerase. Before sequencing, amplicons of 200-500 bp were gel-purified using a QIAquick gel extraction kit. An Illumina HiSeq 2500 was used to sequence the TCRbeta amplicons with 250-bp paired-end reads. Under the source paper's analysis protocol: To recover full CDR3 sequences, reads were quality-trimmed using Trimmomatic v0.33 and paired reads were then merged using FLASH v1.2.11. MiGEC v1.2.1b assigned V, D and J germline segments to the rearranged TCRbeta sequences. VDJtools v1.0.0 computed clonotype statistics and Shannon-Wiener diversity indices. To cut down on sampling bias, every analysis after diversity analysis relied on just the 250 most abundant clonotypes from each sample. The public reads were reanalyzed by TCRdb: fastp trimming at Q25, MiXCR alignment, in-frame beta chains only. Merged by CDR3 protein, the rows form single entries marked with the most common genes and DNA. V and J calls and clone size were set by TCRdb, not the authors. This sample is represented by almost 55,000 distinct CDR3 sequences; 70% to 85% of them were singletons. The top ten constitute under 30% of the sample.

The paper's findings and limits, for the study overall: Only five patients were included in the study, and the authors note that the findings should be validated in a larger study. Only about 7-25% of top clones were present in all five regions of a tumor, suggesting spatial heterogeneity of tumor-infiltrating T cells. Because sequencing covered only the TCR beta chain and unpaired alpha chains were not captured, true repertoire diversity is likely underestimated. The top 250 clones accounted for a significantly greater share of the repertoire in tumors than in blood (p = 0.039). Repertoire overlap was found to be higher between tumor regions (mean roughly 36%) than between tumor-adjacent (approximately 17%) or tumor-blood (around 15%) pairs, consistent with antigen-driven expansion. Bulk unsorted samples precluded comparing CD4+ and CD8+ T cell repertoires.

Looking up the germline V gene yields CDR1 SQVTM and CDR2 ANQGSEA. Reading from cysteine to phenylalanine, the CDR3 counts 14 amino acids. Only the CDR3 part of the read is kept: 42 bases, read in frame from the first base. V is clipped by 5 bases and J by 10 bases, and the sequence between their germline boundaries is 24 bases long. Total RNA and DNA were co-extracted without cell sorting from about 19-30 mg of bulk tissue using the AllPrep DNA/RNA mini kit. A handful of patients with histopathologically diagnosed primary liver carcinoma underwent surgical resection in China between 2015 and March 2016. At the time of sampling, the patients were treatment-naive and had chronic HBV infection. Each tumor was sampled at five spatially separated regions: the tumor centre plus the superior, inferior, left-lateral and right-lateral poles. Histological examination found more than 80% viable tumor cells in every tumor sample. Each fresh piece of tumor and adjacent tissue was cut in two, with one half stored in RNAlater at -80 degrees C and the other half sent for histology.

The clonotype originates from a middle-aged man with primary liver carcinoma and hepatitis B virus infection. The rearranged chain carries TRBV29-1 and TRBJ2-7; the D region possibly corresponds to TRBD1 (6 bases align). What was sequenced was liver tumor tissue from sampling region 2. Sample cell subset or site, as interpreted from the label and publication: tumor region T2, inferior pole. Here the CDR3 is given as CSVITGRSPCGQYF. The sequenced DNA: TGCAGCGTTATAACAGGGCGCAGCCCCTGCGGACAGTACTTC.